These T cell receptor beta chains were read from a single sample in a study of beta chain features in type 1 diabetes. TCRdb keeps only in-frame clones here, not all; method: immunoSEQ multiplex PCR. The repertoire includes approximately 130,000 clones, 17% of them detected once, and 2.6% sits in the top ten. The sample comprised central memory CD4+ T cells from blood. The source of these receptors is a man aged 18 to 30 with type 1 diabetes. The CDR3 runs from the conserved cysteine through the conserved F or W. The D gene is left open where the match is weak. Size is omitted from some rows. Given values are once, few, many or a class for expanded clones.

d_call,clone_size,j_call,v_call,cdr3_aa,cdr3_nt
.,.,TRBJ2-2,TRBV6-5,CASSQGINTGELFF,TGTGCCAGCAGTCAAGGGATTAACACCGGGGAGCTGTTTTTT
.,few,TRBJ2-7,TRBV5-1,CASSLSRHEQYF,TGCGCCAGCAGCTTGAGTCGTCACGAGCAGTACTTC
.,.,TRBJ2-7,TRBV27,CASSLRQRSSYEQYF,TGTGCCAGCAGTTTACGACAGCGGAGCTCCTACGAGCAGTACTTC
TRBD2,.,TRBJ2-1,TRBV7-2,CASSDGGASYNEQFF,TGTGCCAGCAGCGACGGGGGGGCGTCCTACAATGAGCAGTTCTTC
TRBD2,.,TRBJ2-1,TRBV7-2,CASSLSLGGSGRNEQFF,TGTGCCAGCAGCTTAAGTCTCGGCGGGAGTGGTAGGAATGAGCAGTTCTTC
TRBD2,.,TRBJ2-2,TRBV29-1,CSVDGTSGTGELFF,TGCAGCGTTGATGGGACTAGCGGTACCGGGGAGCTGTTTTTT
.,many,TRBJ2-3,TRBV2,CASSILIRGSRTTDTQYF,TGTGCCAGCAGCATATTAATCCGGGGCTCTAGAACCACAGATACGCAGTATTTT
.,.,TRBJ1-1,TRBV5-6,CASSLRRSEAEAFF,TGTGCCAGCAGCTTACGGCGATCCGAGGCTGAAGCTTTCTTT
.,.,TRBJ2-5,TRBV2,CASSTPEREETQYF,TGTGCCAGCAGTACCCCGGAGAGGGAAGAGACCCAGTACTTC
.,.,TRBJ2-3,TRBV4-1,CASSQLRDPKSSDTQYF,TGCGCCAGCAGCCAGCTTCGGGACCCGAAAAGTTCAGATACGCAGTATTTT
TRBD2,.,TRBJ2-7,TRBV25-1,CASSASGRRYEQYF,TGTGCCAGCAGTGCCAGCGGGAGAAGGTACGAGCAGTACTTC
TRBD1,few,TRBJ2-7,TRBV7-2,CASSVVGGQGAYEQYF,TGTGCCAGCAGCGTAGTAGGCGGACAGGGGGCGTACGAGCAGTACTTC
.,.,TRBJ2-5,TRBV7-2,CASRKGGGETQYF,TGTGCCAGCAGGAAGGGGGGCGGGGAGACCCAGTACTTC
.,.,TRBJ2-7,TRBV2,CASSGTTVAYEQYF,TGTGCCAGCAGTGGGACGACTGTAGCCTACGAGCAGTACTTC
TRBD1,.,TRBJ1-2,TRBV2,CASRAVQGASGYTF,TGTGCCAGCAGGGCAGTACAGGGGGCAAGTGGCTACACCTTC
.,.,TRBJ2-5,TRBV11-2,CASSRHQQETQYF,TGTGCCAGCAGCCGCCACCAACAAGAGACCCAGTACTTC
TRBD2,few,TRBJ2-3,TRBV29-1,CSVALANPTDTQYF,TGCAGCGTCGCACTAGCGAACCCTACAGATACGCAGTATTTT
.,.,TRBJ2-5,TRBV6-6,CASSRDGQETQYF,TGTGCCAGCAGCCGGGACGGACAGGAGACCCAGTACTTC
.,many,TRBJ1-5,TRBV19,CASSWGRDQPQHF,TGTGCCAGTAGTTGGGGGCGGGATCAGCCCCAGCATTTT
.,.,TRBJ2-1,TRBV18,CASSPIGSQSYNEQFF,TGTGCCAGCTCACCAATAGGGTCACAAAGCTACAATGAGCAGTTCTTC
.,.,TRBJ1-1,TRBV30,CAWGEQMNTEAFF,TGTGCCTGGGGGGAACAGATGAACACTGAAGCTTTCTTT
.,.,TRBJ2-3,TRBV7-2,CASSLGGPRDTQYF,TGTGCCAGCAGCTTAGGGGGACCGAGAGATACGCAGTATTTT
.,.,TRBJ2-3,TRBV28,CASRTTSTDTQYF,TGTGCCAGCAGGACCACTAGCACAGATACGCAGTATTTT
.,.,TRBJ2-5,TRBV30,CAWSVVGTSGETQYF,TGTGCCTGGAGTGTAGTCGGGACCTCGGGGGAGACCCAGTACTTC
.,.,TRBJ2-2,TRBV7-2,CASSATGNTGELFF,TGTGCCAGCAGCGCGACAGGGAACACCGGGGAGCTGTTTTTT
.,few,TRBJ2-3,TRBV28,CASVVGPGTDTQYF,TGTGCCAGCGTGGTTGGACCGGGCACAGATACGCAGTATTTT
TRBD2,few,TRBJ2-5,TRBV7-9,CASSFRAGALQETQYF,TGTGCCAGCAGCTTCCGGGCGGGAGCGCTCCAAGAGACCCAGTACTTC
.,few,TRBJ2-7,TRBV5-1,CASSLASLAHEQYF,TGCGCCAGCAGCTTGGCCAGCCTCGCCCACGAGCAGTACTTC
.,.,TRBJ1-4,TRBV30,CAWRIQGRGSNEKLFF,TGTGCCTGGAGGATACAGGGCAGGGGCTCAAATGAAAAACTGTTTTTT
TRBD1,.,TRBJ1-6,TRBV30,CAWSVGQNNSPLHF,TGTGCCTGGAGTGTGGGACAGAATAATTCACCCCTCCACTTT
.,.,TRBJ2-5,TRBV20-1,CSARTEETQYF,TGCAGTGCTAGAACGGAAGAGACCCAGTACTTC
TRBD2,few,TRBJ2-7,TRBV5-4,CASTSQASGGYEQYF,TGTGCCAGCACCTCGCAGGCTAGCGGGGGCTACGAGCAGTACTTC
.,.,TRBJ2-7,TRBV6-5,CASSYSSSEAYEQYF,TGTGCCAGCAGTTACTCTAGTAGCGAAGCCTACGAGCAGTACTTC
TRBD2,few,TRBJ2-1,TRBV7-8,CASSLAGAQGWNEQFF,TGTGCCAGCAGCCTAGCGGGGGCCCAGGGGTGGAATGAGCAGTTCTTC
.,few,TRBJ1-5,TRBV21-1,CASSYHESNQPQHF,TGTGCCAGCAGCTACCATGAGAGCAATCAGCCCCAGCATTTT
.,many,TRBJ2-1,TRBV4-3,CASSQELNNEQFF,TGCGCCAGCAGCCAAGAGCTTAACAATGAGCAGTTCTTC
.,many,TRBJ2-7,TRBV11-2,CASSFSRGAYEQYF,TGTGCCAGCAGCTTTAGCAGGGGTGCCTACGAGCAGTACTTC
.,few,TRBJ1-5,TRBV18,CASSLEDSNQPQHF,TGTGCCAGCTCCCTAGAGGACAGCAATCAGCCCCAGCATTTT
.,few,TRBJ2-7,TRBV6-5,CATSGGEYYEQYF,TGTGCCACGTCCGGGGGAGAGTACTACGAGCAGTACTTC
.,few,TRBJ2-4,TRBV9,CASSVGASQNIQYF,TGTGCCAGCAGCGTAGGGGCTAGCCAGAACATTCAGTACTTC
.,.,TRBJ2-3,TRBV6-5,CASSQETTIETQYF,TGTGCCAGCAGCCAAGAAACGACCATCGAAACGCAGTATTTT
.,.,TRBJ1-4,TRBV18,CASSPSRFNEKLFF,TGTGCCAGCTCACCTTCTCGTTTTAATGAAAAACTGTTTTTT
TRBD2,.,TRBJ2-3,TRBV29-1,CSVGTSGTLTDTQYF,TGCAGCGTGGGGACTAGCGGGACCCTCACAGATACGCAGTATTTT
.,many,TRBJ2-3,TRBV9,CASSVNPEDTQYF,TGTGCCAGCAGCGTAAATCCAGAAGATACGCAGTATTTT
.,.,TRBJ2-1,TRBV5-6,CASSLKLVGGDEQFF,TGTGCCAGCAGCTTGAAACTAGTCGGTGGGGATGAGCAGTTCTTC
TRBD1,.,TRBJ2-4,TRBV7-9,CASGPGTGSENIQYF,TGTGCCAGCGGACCCGGGACAGGGTCCGAAAACATTCAGTACTTC
TRBD2,.,TRBJ2-5,TRBV7-2,CASSSSGTAETQYF,TGTGCCAGCAGCTCCAGCGGGACGGCGGAGACCCAGTACTTC
TRBD2,few,TRBJ2-3,TRBV4-3,CASSARGAGGSTDTQYF,TGCGCCAGCAGCGCCCGAGGCGCGGGGGGTAGCACAGATACGCAGTATTTT
.,.,TRBJ2-1,TRBV6-6,CASRTRPGVTYNEQFF,TGTGCCAGCAGGACCCGGCCCGGGGTCACCTACAATGAGCAGTTCTTC
.,.,TRBJ1-6,TRBV6-6,CASSPQVGGDSPLHF,TGTGCCAGCAGTCCACAGGTCGGAGGGGATTCACCCCTCCACTTT
.,many,TRBJ2-3,TRBV4-3,CASSQDGPRASTDTQYF,TGCGCCAGCAGCCAAGATGGCCCCCGTGCTAGCACAGATACGCAGTATTTT
.,.,TRBJ2-1,TRBV7-9,CASSLVPAGEQFF,TGTGCCAGCAGCTTAGTGCCCGCTGGTGAGCAGTTCTTC
.,many,TRBJ2-1,TRBV2,CASHGTFYNEQFF,TGTGCCAGCCATGGAACTTTTTACAATGAGCAGTTCTTC
TRBD1,.,TRBJ2-7,TRBV19,CASSIGTGSSYEQYF,TGTGCCAGTAGTATCGGGACAGGGAGCTCCTACGAGCAGTACTTC
.,few,TRBJ2-1,TRBV7-2,CASSLGSAVSYNEQFF,TGTGCCAGCAGCTTAGGAAGCGCAGTCTCCTACAATGAGCAGTTCTTC
.,once,TRBJ2-3,TRBV7-3,CASSGRGDTDTQYF,TGTGCCAGCAGCGGCAGGGGCGACACAGATACGCAGTATTTT
.,.,TRBJ2-3,TRBV5-1,CASSRSMVSSTADTQYF,TGCGCCAGCAGCCGGTCCATGGTGTCTAGCACCGCAGATACGCAGTATTTT